This T cell receptor (beta chain) was recorded in a study of blood T cell repertoires in COVID-19. Germline assignment: CDR1 GTSNPN and CDR2 SVGIG (reference sequence). The CDR3 spans 14 residues. The V segment lost 2 bases and the J segment 5 bases; nucleotides outside the gene matches: 4. The method was immunoSEQ multiplex PCR; TCRdb's version includes in-frame clones alone and lacks a portion of them. Of 250,000 to 400,000 clones listed, 85% are singletons. Source material: PBMCs or T cells enriched from blood (not recorded which). This chain uses TRBV30 with TRBJ2-3; 10 nucleotides match TRBD2. The sequence came from a woman between 25 and 40 years old who had been exposed to COVID-19. CDR3 sequence reads: CAWSMSGGEDTQYF. CDR3 bases: TGTGCCTGGAGTATGAGCGGGGGGGAAGATACGCAGTATTTT.